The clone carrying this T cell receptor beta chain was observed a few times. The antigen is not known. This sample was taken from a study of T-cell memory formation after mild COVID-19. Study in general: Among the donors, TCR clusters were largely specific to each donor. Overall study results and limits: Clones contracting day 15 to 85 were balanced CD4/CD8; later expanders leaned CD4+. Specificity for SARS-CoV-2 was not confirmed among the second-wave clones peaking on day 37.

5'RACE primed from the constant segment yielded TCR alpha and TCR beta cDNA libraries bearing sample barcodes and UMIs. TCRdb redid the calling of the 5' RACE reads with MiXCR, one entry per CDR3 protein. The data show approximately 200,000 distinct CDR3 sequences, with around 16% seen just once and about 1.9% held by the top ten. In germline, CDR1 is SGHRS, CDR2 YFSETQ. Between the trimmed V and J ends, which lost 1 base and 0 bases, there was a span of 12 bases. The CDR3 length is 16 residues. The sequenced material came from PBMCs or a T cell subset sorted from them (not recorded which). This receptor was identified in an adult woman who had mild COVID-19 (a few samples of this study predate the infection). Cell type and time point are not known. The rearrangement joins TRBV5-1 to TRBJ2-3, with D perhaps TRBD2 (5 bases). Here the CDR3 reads CASSLTGSTSTDTQYF. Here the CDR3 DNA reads TGCGCCAGCAGCTTGACGGGAAGTACTAGCACAGATACGCAGTATTTT.